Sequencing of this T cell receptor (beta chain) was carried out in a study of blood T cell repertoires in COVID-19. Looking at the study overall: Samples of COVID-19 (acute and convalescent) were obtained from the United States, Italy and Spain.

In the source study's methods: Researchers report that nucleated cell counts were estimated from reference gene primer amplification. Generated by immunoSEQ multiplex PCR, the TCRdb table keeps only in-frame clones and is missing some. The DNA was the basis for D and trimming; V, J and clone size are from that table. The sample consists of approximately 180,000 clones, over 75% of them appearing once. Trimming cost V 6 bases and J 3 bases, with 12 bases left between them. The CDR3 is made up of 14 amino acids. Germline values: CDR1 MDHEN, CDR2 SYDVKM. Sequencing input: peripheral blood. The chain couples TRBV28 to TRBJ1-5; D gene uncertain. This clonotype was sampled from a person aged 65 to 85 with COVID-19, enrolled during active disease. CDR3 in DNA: TGTGCCAGCAGAACCGGGATGCACAATCAGCCCCAGCATTTT. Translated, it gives CASRTGMHNQPQHF.